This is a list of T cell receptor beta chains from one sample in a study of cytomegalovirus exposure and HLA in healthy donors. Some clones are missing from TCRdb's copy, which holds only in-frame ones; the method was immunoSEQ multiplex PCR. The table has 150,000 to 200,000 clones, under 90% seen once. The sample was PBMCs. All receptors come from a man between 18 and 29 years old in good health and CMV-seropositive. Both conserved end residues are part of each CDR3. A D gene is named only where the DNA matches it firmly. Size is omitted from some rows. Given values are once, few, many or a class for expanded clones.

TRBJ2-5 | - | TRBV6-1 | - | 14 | CASSEGWRGETQYF | TGTGCCAGCAGTGAAGGGTGGAGAGGCGAGACCCAGTACTTC
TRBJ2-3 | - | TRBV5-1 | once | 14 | CASSLAGSTDTQYF | TGCGCCAGCAGCTTGGCGGGTAGCACAGATACGCAGTATTTT
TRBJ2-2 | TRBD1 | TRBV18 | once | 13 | CASSPTGSGELFF | TGTGCCAGCTCACCGACAGGGTCCGGGGAGCTGTTTTTT
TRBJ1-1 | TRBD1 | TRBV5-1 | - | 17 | CASSGRGQGLQNTEAFF | TGCGCCAGCAGCGGCAGGGGACAGGGGCTGCAGAACACTGAAGCTTTCTTT
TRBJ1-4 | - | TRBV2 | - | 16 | CASGSRGGGSNEKLFF | TGTGCCAGCGGCTCTCGAGGGGGTGGGTCTAATGAAAAACTGTTTTTT
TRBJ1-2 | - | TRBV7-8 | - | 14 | CASTPGGTNYGYTF | TGTGCCAGCACCCCGGGGGGCACTAACTATGGCTACACCTTC
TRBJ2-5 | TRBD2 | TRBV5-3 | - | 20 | CARSNRDRLAGGHNQETQYF | TGTGCCAGAAGCAATAGGGACAGACTAGCGGGAGGGCATAACCAAGAGACCCAGTACTTC
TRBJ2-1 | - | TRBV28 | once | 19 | CASSLVHGVRVGSYNEQFF | TGTGCCAGCAGTTTAGTCCATGGAGTACGCGTGGGCTCCTACAATGAGCAGTTCTTC
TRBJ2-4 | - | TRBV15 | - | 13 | CATSMRQMGIQYF | TGTGCCACCAGCATGAGACAGATGGGCATTCAGTACTTC
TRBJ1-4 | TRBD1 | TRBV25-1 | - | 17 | CASSAGQGAATNEKLFF | TGTGCCAGCAGTGCGGGACAGGGGGCGGCAACTAATGAAAAACTGTTTTTT
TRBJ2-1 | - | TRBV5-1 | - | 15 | CASSLVGSSYNEQFF | TGCGCCAGCAGCTTGGTGGGGAGTTCCTACAATGAGCAGTTCTTC
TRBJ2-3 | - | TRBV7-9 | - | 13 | CASSLAIEGTQYF | TGTGCCAGCAGCTTAGCGATAGAGGGTACGCAGTATTTT
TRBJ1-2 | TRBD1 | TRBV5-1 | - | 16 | CASSNKTGGANYGYTF | TGCGCCAGCAGCAACAAAACAGGGGGCGCCAACTATGGCTACACCTTC
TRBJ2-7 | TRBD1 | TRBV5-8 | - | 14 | CASSTGGYSYEQYF | TGTGCCAGCAGTACAGGGGGCTACTCTTACGAGCAGTACTTC
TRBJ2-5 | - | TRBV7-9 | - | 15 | CASSFGHPKGETQYF | TGTGCCAGCAGCTTCGGACACCCGAAGGGAGAGACCCAGTACTTC
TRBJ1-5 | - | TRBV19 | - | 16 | CASSMSPIMLGQPQHF | TGTGCCAGTAGTATGTCACCTATCATGCTGGGCCAGCCCCAGCATTTT
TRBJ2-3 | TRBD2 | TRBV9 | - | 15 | CASSPGASGKDTQYF | TGTGCCAGCAGCCCAGGGGCTAGCGGGAAAGATACGCAGTATTTT
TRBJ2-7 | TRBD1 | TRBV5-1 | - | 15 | CASSLAGTGAYEQYF | TGCGCCAGCAGCCTAGCCGGGACAGGGGCCTACGAGCAGTACTTC
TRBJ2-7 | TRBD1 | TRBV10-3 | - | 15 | CAISAEIGTAYEQYF | TGTGCCATCAGCGCTGAAATCGGGACAGCATACGAGCAGTACTTC
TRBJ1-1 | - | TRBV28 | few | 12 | CASSLPTTEAFF | TGTGCCAGCAGTTTACCTACCACTGAAGCTTTCTTT
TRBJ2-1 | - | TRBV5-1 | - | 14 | CASSFLGKDNEQFF | TGCGCCAGCAGCTTTCTAGGTAAAGACAATGAGCAGTTCTTC
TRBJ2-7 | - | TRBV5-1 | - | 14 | CASSPLPSSYEQYF | TGCGCCAGCAGCCCTCTCCCGAGCTCTTACGAGCAGTACTTC
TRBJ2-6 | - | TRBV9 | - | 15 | CASSLQGSGANVLTF | TGTGCCAGCAGCTTACAGGGCTCTGGGGCCAACGTCCTGACTTTC
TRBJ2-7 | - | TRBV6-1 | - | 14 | CASRKTGGSYEQYF | TGTGCCAGCAGGAAGACTGGAGGCTCCTACGAGCAGTACTTC
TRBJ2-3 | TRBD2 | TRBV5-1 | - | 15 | CASSLGREATDTQYF | TGCGCCAGCAGCTTGGGGCGGGAGGCCACAGATACGCAGTATTTT
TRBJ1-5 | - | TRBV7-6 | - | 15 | CASSLDSGINQPQHF | TGTGCCAGCAGCTTAGATTCGGGGATAAATCAGCCCCAGCATTTT
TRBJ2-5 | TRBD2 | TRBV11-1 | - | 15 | CASSSGGLAMETQYF | TGTGCCAGCAGCTCAGGCGGACTAGCGATGGAGACCCAGTACTTC
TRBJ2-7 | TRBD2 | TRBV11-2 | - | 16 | CASSFGVTGGGYEQYF | TGTGCCAGCAGCTTCGGGGTTACGGGAGGGGGCTACGAGCAGTACTTC
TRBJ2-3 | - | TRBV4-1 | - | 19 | CASSQGGGWNPSSTDTQYF | TGCGCCAGCAGCCAAGGTGGGGGCTGGAACCCTTCTAGCACAGATACGCAGTATTTT
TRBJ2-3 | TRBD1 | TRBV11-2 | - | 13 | CATGQGRTDTQYF | TGTGCCACCGGACAGGGGAGAACAGATACGCAGTATTTT
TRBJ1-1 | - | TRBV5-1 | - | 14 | CASSSTGWNTEAFF | TGCGCCAGCAGCTCCACGGGGTGGAACACTGAAGCTTTCTTT
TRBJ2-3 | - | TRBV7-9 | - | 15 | CASSSPNIQSDTQYF | TGTGCCAGCAGCTCGCCAAATATACAGTCAGATACGCAGTATTTT
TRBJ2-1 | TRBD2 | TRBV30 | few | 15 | CAWSVGGSPYNEQFF | TGTGCCTGGAGTGTGGGCGGGAGTCCCTACAATGAGCAGTTCTTC
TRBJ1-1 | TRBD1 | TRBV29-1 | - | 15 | CSVIPGTGLLSGAFF | TGCAGCGTGATTCCCGGGACAGGGCTACTTTCTGGGGCTTTCTTT
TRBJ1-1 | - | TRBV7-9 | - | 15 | CASSLESPQDTEAFF | TGTGCCAGCAGCTTAGAGTCGCCCCAGGACACTGAAGCTTTCTTT
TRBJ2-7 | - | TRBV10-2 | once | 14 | CASSEPSENYEQYF | TGCGCCAGCAGTGAGCCTAGCGAGAACTACGAGCAGTACTTC
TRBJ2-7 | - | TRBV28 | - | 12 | CASSFLRGEQYF | TGTGCCAGCAGTTTCCTCCGCGGGGAGCAGTACTTC
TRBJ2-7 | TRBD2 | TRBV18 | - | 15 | CASSPITSVAYEQYF | TGTGCCAGCTCCCCCATAACTAGCGTAGCCTACGAGCAGTACTTC
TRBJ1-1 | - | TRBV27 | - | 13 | CASSPSEGAEAFF | TGTGCCAGCAGTCCCAGTGAGGGCGCTGAAGCTTTCTTT
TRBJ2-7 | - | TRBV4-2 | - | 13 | CASSQGYSFEQYF | TGTGCCAGCAGCCAGGGTTATAGCTTCGAGCAGTACTTC
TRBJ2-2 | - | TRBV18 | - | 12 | CASSPGGPRAFF | TGTGCCAGCTCACCGGGAGGCCCCCGGGCGTTTTTT
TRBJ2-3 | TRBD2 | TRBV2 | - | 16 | CASRGLAGGLSDTQYF | TGTGCCAGCAGGGGCTTAGCGGGAGGATTGTCAGATACGCAGTATTTT
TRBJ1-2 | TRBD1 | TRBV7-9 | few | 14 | CASSRRTGFYGYTF | TGTGCCAGCAGCAGAAGGACAGGGTTCTATGGCTACACCTTC
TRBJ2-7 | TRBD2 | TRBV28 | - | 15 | CASSRLAGVSYEQYF | TGTGCCAGCAGTAGACTAGCGGGAGTGTCCTACGAGCAGTACTTC
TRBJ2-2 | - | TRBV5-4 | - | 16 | CASSLAPGANTGELFF | TGTGCCAGCAGCTTGGCACCAGGGGCGAACACCGGGGAGCTGTTTTTT
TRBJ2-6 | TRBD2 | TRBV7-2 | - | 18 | CASSYGGLAGTGANVLTF | TGTGCCAGCAGCTATGGGGGACTAGCGGGAACCGGGGCCAACGTCCTGACTTTC